One T cell receptor beta chain is described in this entry. What it recognizes is unknown. The sample is drawn from a study of T cell repertoires in cytomegalovirus infection. Across the study: The authors relied on CMV epitopes, both recently identified HLA-C-restricted and well-studied HLA-B-restricted. TCR beta signatures that were public indicated CMV infection and matching HLA type.

MiXCR was run by TCRdb on the reads, yielding one entry per CDR3 protein. The table records hundreds of thousands of distinct CDR3 sequences, more than 25% of them present only once. Overall study results and limits: In two of eight donors, the top clonotype was HLA-C-restricted CMV-specific. Identification of carriers of CMV plus the relevant HLA was performed using cumulative public TCR beta family frequency.

Between the trimmed V and J ends, which lost 0 bases and 6 bases, there was a span of 17 bases. This CDR3 region has 17 residues. The V gene's germline CDR1 is MGHRA and CDR2 YSYEKL. The TCR comes from a human donor in good health (CMV status not recorded). Some clones in this sample may be carry-over from other donors' samples. V is TRBV4-1 and J is TRBJ2-2; the D call may be TRBD1 or TRBD2 (5 bases each). Here the sequenced sample was cultured CD8+ T cells from PBMCs, taken from culture after CMV antigen stimulation. CDR3: CASSQDIGAPGAGELFF. CDR3 nucleotide sequence: TGCGCCAGCAGCCAAGATATCGGGGCGCCCGGGGCCGGGGAGCTGTTTTTT.